The rows below give T cell receptor beta chains drawn from one sample of a study of T cell responses to AZD1222 COVID-19 vaccine. Measured with immunoSEQ multiplex PCR; TCRdb has only the in-frame clones, and not every one. The sample includes roughly 120,000 clones, 88% seen only once; the top ten take around 1.5%. This specimen consisted of peripheral blood, obtained on day 0 of AZD1222 vaccination. These TCRs come from an adult in good health. Both conserved end residues are part of each CDR3. A D gene is named only where the DNA matches it firmly. The size of a clone is reported for some rows only, either as once, few or many, or as a class for expanded clones.

CDR3,DNA,J,D,V,size
CASSRRTGSYSPLHF,TGTGCCAGCAGCAGGAGGACAGGGAGTTATTCACCCCTCCACTTT,TRBJ1-6,TRBD1,TRBV11-2,-
CSVRQGAQEKLFF,TGCAGCGTCCGACAGGGGGCGCAAGAAAAACTGTTTTTT,TRBJ1-4,TRBD1,TRBV29-1,-
CASSEEQGALYGYTF,TGTGCCAGCAGCGAAGAACAGGGGGCGCTTTATGGCTACACCTTC,TRBJ1-2,TRBD1,TRBV5-4,-
CASSLRLGGTEAFF,TGTGCCAGCAGCTTACGGCTGGGAGGCACTGAAGCTTTCTTT,TRBJ1-1,-,TRBV7-2,once
CAISDGTEVQPQHF,TGTGCCATCAGTGATGGGACAGAAGTCCAGCCCCAGCATTTT,TRBJ1-5,TRBD1,TRBV10-3,few
CASEDRGNSQPQHF,TGTGCCAGCGAAGACAGGGGGAATAGTCAGCCCCAGCATTTT,TRBJ1-5,TRBD1,TRBV27,-
CAIRRESGTGIFNSPLHF,TGTGCCATCCGTAGAGAGTCGGGGACAGGGATTTTCAATTCACCCCTCCACTTT,TRBJ1-6,TRBD1,TRBV10-3,-
CASRAGIAGTWETQYF,TGTGCCAGCAGGGCCGGAATAGCGGGAACCTGGGAGACCCAGTACTTC,TRBJ2-5,TRBD2,TRBV2,-
CASSTAARGGEETQYF,TGCGCCAGCAGCACCGCCGCGCGGGGGGGGGAAGAGACCCAGTACTTC,TRBJ2-5,TRBD2,TRBV5-1,-
CASRGPPRDTSRSGYTF,TGTGCCAGCAGGGGGCCGCCTCGGGACACCTCTCGCTCTGGCTACACCTTC,TRBJ1-2,-,TRBV27,-
CASSSLAGGTQYF,TGTGCCAGCAGTTCACTAGCGGGAGGCACGCAGTATTTT,TRBJ2-3,TRBD2,TRBV2,-
CASSRTGGKGYGYTF,TGTGCCAGCAGCCGGACAGGGGGAAAAGGGTATGGCTACACCTTC,TRBJ1-2,TRBD1,TRBV14,-
CASSYGKITDTQYF,TGTGCCAGCAGTTACGGGAAAATCACAGATACGCAGTATTTT,TRBJ2-3,-,TRBV6-6,-
CASSFVDRINSPLHF,TGTGCCAGCAGCTTTGTTGACAGGATTAATTCACCCCTCCACTTT,TRBJ1-6,-,TRBV7-9,-
CSVARLSGTSGGRNEQFF,TGCAGCGTTGCGCGGCTATCCGGGACTAGCGGGGGCCGGAATGAGCAGTTCTTC,TRBJ2-1,TRBD2,TRBV29-1,-
CASSLDSYTGELFF,TGTGCCAGCAGCCTTGACAGTTACACCGGGGAGCTGTTTTTT,TRBJ2-2,-,TRBV3-1/TRBV3-2,-
CASSHRDRSTGELFF,TGTGCCAGCAGCCACCGGGACAGATCCACCGGGGAGCTGTTTTTT,TRBJ2-2,TRBD1,TRBV7-8,-
CSAPPGAFF,TGCAGTGCTCCCCCCGGGGCTTTCTTT,TRBJ1-1,-,TRBV20-1,few
CASRGVADEQYF,TGTGCCAGCAGGGGAGTTGCAGACGAGCAGTACTTC,TRBJ2-7,-,TRBV12-3/TRBV12-4,-
CASSPDRGHQEKLFF,TGTGCCAGCTCACCGGACAGGGGTCACCAGGAAAAACTGTTTTTT,TRBJ1-4,TRBD1,TRBV18,-